This T cell receptor beta chain was identified in a study of shared clonotypes between healthy human individuals. The method was immunoSEQ multiplex PCR; TCRdb's version includes in-frame clones alone and lacks a portion of them. Among 900,000 to 1,200,000 clones, 75% to 80% were seen once, and the ten largest hold 0.5% to 0.65%. Trimming left V 2 bases short and J 0 bases short, with 8 bases between. The CDR3 is 15 residues long. Germline V gives CDR1 SGHTA, CDR2 FQGTGA. V is TRBV7-3 and J is TRBJ2-1, with D unclear. The clonotype comes from a young man in good health. Some clones in this sample may be carry-over from other donors' samples. Sequencing input: memory CD4+ T cells from PBMCs. Subset in this sample: CD45RA-negative fraction. CDR3 sequence (DNA): TGTGCCAGCAGCTTAGGCGGAAACTCCTACAATGAGCAGTTCTTC. This codes for CASSLGGNSYNEQFF.